What follows is one T cell receptor beta chain and its context. The table lists this clone with a count of one. Its antigen specificity is not known. Per-nucleotide qualities are absent, and no much larger clonotype sits a single base away. The library was built by means of the immunoSEQ multiplex PCR assay. In most patients, genomic DNA was isolated using the Qiagen DNeasy Blood and Tissue Kit and sent frozen to Adaptive Biotechnologies for TCR sequencing. Adaptive Biotechnologies carried out high-throughput TCR-beta CDR3 sequencing of genomic DNA for most patients. As for how the authors treated the data: Adaptive's ImmunoSEQ software was the source of the TCR sequencing data for over 15 patients, while a few other patients were processed with MiXCR and VDJtools. To correct CD4 versus CD8 sorting errors, sequences present in both subsets at a frequency ratio below 5:1 were removed. CDR3 nucleotide sequences shared by donor and recipient were removed because the origin of these sequences could not be assigned. Alloreactive clones required at least 2-fold expansion over unstimulated cells and minimum CFSE-low frequency of 0.002% (template counts) or 0.001% (read counts). A clone was considered mappable if detected in the sequenced pre-transplant spleen, lymph node, or MLR CFSE-low populations of the donor or recipient. Cumulative frequency of alloreactive clones was calculated as a percentage of all sequences weighted by copy number. TCRdb's version of the immuneACCESS table is confined to in-frame rearrangements and falls short of the full clone set. An unresolved V gene accounts for under half of the shortfall where checked; the remainder is of unknown origin. The V and J calls and clone size come from that table; D and trimming were worked out from the DNA. Within this sample are about 86,000 clones, with roughly 91% of them counted one time only. The top ten clones comprise about 0.45% of the sample.

The sample's time point label, in plain terms: cells obtained before transplantation from donor or recipient. CD3+CD4+ and CD3+CD8+ populations were FACS-sorted from unstimulated pre-transplant donor and recipient cells taken from spleen or lymph nodes. The data were obtained in a study of graft-versus-host responses after intestinal transplantation (dated by TCRdb to about 2021). With regard to the full study: Multivisceral, liver-intestinal, or isolated intestinal transplants were received by the recipients. All recipients received anti-thymocyte globulin induction followed by maintenance tacrolimus and steroids for around three years. After intestinal transplantation, graft-versus-host and host-versus-graft alloreactive T cell clones were followed in the graft, circulation and bone marrow using bulk TCR-beta CDR3 sequencing. Alloreactive clones were identified by sequencing pre-transplant mixed lymphocyte reaction products and comparing them with unstimulated pre-transplant donor and recipient T cells. The cohort enrolled some 23 intestinal transplant recipients including one retransplant, and a few patients lacking pretransplant specimens were excluded. A peak of at least 4% donor T cells among recipient peripheral blood mononuclear cells was the definition used for donor T cell macrochimerism. Samples from a few later patients were sequenced in-house on an Illumina MiSeq with MiXCR processing rather than by the commercial service. General findings and caveats noted by the study authors: GvH clones turned up in recipient bone marrow, with some appearing earlier in ileal mucosa or blood, a pattern consistent with an intestinal mucosal origin. The relatively low number and heterogeneity of intestinal transplant patients limited the conclusions. Patients with donor T cell macrochimerism had high GvH to HvG T cell clonal ratios in their allografts. Early after transplant, peak levels of circulating GvH clones were found to be associated with declines in HvG clones.

Trimming removed 4 bases from V and 5 bases from J; the gene matches leave 3 bases unexplained. The germline V gene supplies CDR1 SGHVS and CDR2 FNYEAQ. The CDR3 has 13 amino acids, counting the end cysteine and phenylalanine. Just the 39-base CDR3 DNA is kept, in frame starting at base 1. The TCR was taken from a human donor who received an intestinal transplant. This chain joins TRBV7-6 to TRBJ2-3, with 7 central nucleotides matching TRBD2. The sequencing used unstimulated CD8+ T cells sorted from spleen or lymph node cells, collected before intestinal transplant. The CDR3 region reads CASSSGGVDTQYF. The nucleotide sequence is given as TGTGCCAGCAGCTCTGGGGGGGTAGATACGCAGTATTTT.